This entry features one TCR beta chain sequence. CDR3 size: 14 residues. Germline V gene sequence: CDR1 MNHEY, CDR2 SVGEGT. Trimming pared 4 bases from V and 2 bases from J, leaving 11 bases between. The data derive from a study of identical twins. TCRdb recomputed calls from the 5' RACE reads with MiXCR, one row per CDR3 protein. Found here are 200,000 to 250,000 distinct CDR3 sequences, 5.5% to 8% of them singletons; the top ten hold 3.6%. These same records also appear under a second study, on yellow fever vaccine responses in identical twins.

The chain combines TRBV6-2 or TRBV6-3 with TRBJ2-5, with TRBD1 as a possible D gene (6 bases). The sample taken for sequencing was memory (CD45RO+) T cells sorted from blood. This TCR was sampled from a woman aged 18 to 35 in good health. The CDR3: CASSFQQGQETQYF. The CDR3 DNA sequence: TGTGCCAGCAGTTTCCAACAGGGACAAGAGACCCAGTACTTC.